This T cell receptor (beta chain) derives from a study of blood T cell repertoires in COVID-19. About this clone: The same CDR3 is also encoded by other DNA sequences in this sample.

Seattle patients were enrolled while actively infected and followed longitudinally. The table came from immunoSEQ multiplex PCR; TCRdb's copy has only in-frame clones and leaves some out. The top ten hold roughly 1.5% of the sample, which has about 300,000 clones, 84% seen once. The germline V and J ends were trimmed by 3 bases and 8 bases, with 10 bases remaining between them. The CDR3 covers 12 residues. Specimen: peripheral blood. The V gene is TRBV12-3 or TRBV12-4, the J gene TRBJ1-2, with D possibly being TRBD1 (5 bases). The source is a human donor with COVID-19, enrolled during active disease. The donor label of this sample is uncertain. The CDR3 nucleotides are TGTGCCAGCAGTTTGCAGGGCGAGGGCTACACCTTC. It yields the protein CASSLQGEGYTF.